This TCR beta chain was retrieved from a study of shared clonotypes between healthy human individuals. Broader study findings: The sharing of roughly 5% of naive CD4 clonotypes was seen across a handful of donors.

Many counts were recorded for this clone. What it recognizes is unknown. This CDR3 has 14 amino acids. Germline lookup yields CDR1 MNHNS and CDR2 SASEGT. V was shortened by 7 bases and J by 0 bases, with 13 bases between the two germline ends. Deep-level running was used for the assay. Sequencing used immunoSEQ multiplex PCR; TCRdb keeps in-frame clones, though not all of them. This sample has 640,000 or so clones; about two thirds occur once, and the top ten carry 1.5% to 2%. The gene calls are TRBV6-1 and TRBJ2-7, with TRBD2 as a possible D gene (5 bases). Sequenced sample: memory CD4+ T cells sorted from blood. Subset indicated: CD45RA-negative fraction. The clonotype comes from a woman aged 25 to 39 in good health. The chain's CDR3 is CASIQSGISYEQYF. In DNA form, the CDR3 reads TGTGCCAGCATTCAGAGCGGCATCTCCTACGAGCAGTACTTC.